The 29 T cell receptor beta chains below come from one sample, sequenced in a study of post-analysis software for immune sequencing data. For these TCRs, the target antigens are not known. Presence of unique molecular identifiers characterized the TCR beta cDNA libraries. TCRdb re-called the PCR reads through MiXCR, storing one row per CDR3 protein. Of approximately 730,000 distinct CDR3 sequences detected, roughly 27% appear once; the ten largest clones hold roughly 0.57%. Study findings and constraints: Compared with controls, patients had more of 4 or 5 TRBV segments, including TRBV5-6, TRBV5-1 and TRBV20-1.

The specimen was blood. These receptors were taken from a girl aged 10 to 17 with multiple sclerosis.

V is TRBV6-2 or TRBV6-3 and J is TRBJ1-2, with 7 bases lining up with TRBD1. The length of the CDR3 is 13 residues. Germline assignment: CDR1 MNHEY and CDR2 SVGEGT. V trimming: 7 bases; J trimming: 3 bases; junction bases outside the gene matches: 5. CDR3: CASTIDRDYGYTF. The DNA of the CDR3 is TGTGCCAGCACCATCGACAGGGACTATGGCTACACCTTC.

This chain joins TRBV6-1 and TRBJ1-1; a weak D match, TRBD1 (5 bases). CDR1 is MNHNS and CDR2 is SASEGT in the germline V gene. CDR3 length equals 12 residues. The ends were cut back, 3 bases at V and 10 bases at J, with 12 bases in the middle. CDR3 amino acids: CASSDWGLLAFF. Here the CDR3 DNA reads TGTGCCAGCAGTGATTGGGGGTTATTAGCTTTCTTT.

Many counts were recorded for this clonotype. The chain joins TRBV7-2 to TRBJ2-3; D uncertain. CDR1 and CDR2 from the germline V gene are SGHTA and FQGNSA. The CDR3 consists of 11 residues. The V gene lost 5 bases and the J gene lost 3 bases, with 3 bases spanning the gap. CDR3 coding DNA: TGTGCCAGCAGCCAGACAGATACGCAGTATTTT. Translation gives CASSQTDTQYF.

The chain uses TRBV18 and TRBJ2-7, with 13 bases matching TRBD2. The CDR3 is 17 amino acids. V gave up 3 bases and J gave up 5 bases; unmatched junction bases: 10. Germline loops: CDR1 KGHSH, CDR2 LQKENI. The CDR3 DNA is TGTGCCAGCTCACCGAACCTCGGACTAGCGGGAGCCAACGAGCAGTACTTC. This sequence encodes CASSPNLGLAGANEQYF.

The chain is built from TRBV7-2 and TRBJ1-1; no firm D call. Trimming shortened V by 1 base and J by 1 base, and 10 bases separated the two germline ends. CDR3 length: 15 amino acids. Germline CDR1 is SGHTA and CDR2 is FQGNSA. The DNA of the CDR3 is TGTGCCAGCAGCTTAGGGACTCAAAGGAACACTGAAGCTTTCTTT. This codes for CASSLGTQRNTEAFF.

This clonotype was seen more than once but under ten times. The chain combines TRBV6-5 with TRBJ1-3; D is unclear. The length of the CDR3 is 16 residues. Trimming shortened V by 0 bases and J by 0 bases, and 9 bases separated the two germline ends. The germline gives CDR1 MNHEY, CDR2 SVGAGI. The CDR3 reads CASSYSGLGSGNTIYF. The CDR3 nucleotides are TGTGCCAGCAGTTACTCGGGGTTAGGCTCTGGAAACACCATATATTTT.

In this sample, this clonotype turned up a few times. This chain links TRBV15 with TRBJ2-7; 7 nucleotides agree with TRBD2. Germline V CDR1 and CDR2: LNHNV, YYDKDF (reference sequence). The CDR3 extends over 15 amino acids. With V trimmed by 1 base and J by 2 bases, 5 bases remained unmatched. This CDR3 reads CATSRVGSGPYEQYF. Here the CDR3 DNA reads TGTGCCACCAGCAGAGTAGGTAGCGGGCCCTACGAGCAGTACTTC. Filled out from reference TRBV15 and TRBJ2-7, the complete variable domain reads DAMVIQNPRYQVTQFGKPVTLSCSQTLNHNVMYWYQQKSSQAPKLLFHYYDKDFNNEADTPDNFQSRRPNTSFCFLDIRSPGLGDTAMYLCATSRVGSGPYEQYFGPGTRLTVT.

The sample holds a few counts of this clonotype. The chain joins TRBV29-1 to TRBJ2-1; TRBD2 might be the D (7 bases). Germline V gene lookup returns CDR1 SQVTM and CDR2 ANQGSEA. Trimming took off 0 bases at V and 8 bases at J, with 17 bases between the two ends. The CDR3 is 15 amino acids. CDR3: CSVEDRRGGGDEQFF. The CDR3 nucleotides are TGCAGCGTTGAAGATCGGAGGGGGGGTGGCGATGAGCAGTTCTTC.

In its sample, this clonotype was seen a few times. The gene calls are TRBV12-3 or TRBV12-4 and TRBJ1-2; D gene unclear. This CDR3 region has 15 residues. V shed 3 bases and J shed 8 bases, with 19 bases lying between them. DNA of the CDR3: TGTGCCAGCAGTTTTATGGCGTTAGGGAATCGGGGCTACACCTTC. Its protein product is CASSFMALGNRGYTF.

The chain links TRBV2 to TRBJ2-7; no firm D call. Germline V gene lookup returns CDR1 SNHLY and CDR2 FYNNEI. The CDR3 contains 12 residues. Trimming removed 11 bases at V and 4 bases at J, with 15 bases between. CDR3 sequence: CAGCPDHYEQYF. CDR3 DNA sequence: TGTGCCGGATGTCCGGACCATTACGAGCAGTACTTC.

The gene calls are TRBV28 and TRBJ1-6; D unresolved. The CDR3 sequence is 14 residues long. The V gene's germline CDR1 is MDHEN and CDR2 SYDVKM. The V end lost 5 bases, the J end lost 7 bases, and 12 bases lay between the germline ends. The DNA for the CDR3 is TGTGCCAGCAGTCCCCCGGCGGGGAATTCACCCCTCCACTTT. Translated, it gives CASSPPAGNSPLHF.

V usage is TRBV28 and J usage is TRBJ1-1; TRBD1 might be the D (5 bases). The CDR3 consists of 14 residues. Germline V gives CDR1 MDHEN, CDR2 SYDVKM. Trimming stripped 5 bases from V and 1 base from J, with 11 bases between. In DNA, the CDR3 is TGTGCCAGCAGTACCAGACAGACGAACACTGAAGCTTTCTTT. It is translated as CASSTRQTNTEAFF.

The rearrangement joins TRBV12-3 or TRBV12-4 to TRBJ1-6; maybe TRBD1 (5 bases). Trimming took 5 bases from V and 10 from J, leaving 12 bases between them. This CDR3 has 13 amino acids. This CDR3 reads CASSPSGESPLHF. The CDR3 DNA follows: TGTGCCAGCAGTCCCTCGGGGGAGTCACCCCTCCACTTT.

This chain links TRBV7-2 with TRBJ2-4; possibly TRBD1 for D (5 bases). Germline lookup yields CDR1 SGHTA and CDR2 FQGNSA. Trimming took 3 bases from V and 13 from J, leaving 19 bases between them. This CDR3 contains 14 residues. CDR3 sequence: CTSSFYRFGEEQYF. CDR3 DNA sequence: TGTACCAGCAGCTTCTACAGGTTTGGGGAAGAGCAGTACTTC.

The table lists this clonotype with a few counts. The chain is built from TRBV7-8 and TRBJ2-7; D call uncertain. Trimming took 5 bases from V and 0 from J, leaving 14 bases between them. CDR1 and CDR2 (germline): SGHVS, FQNEAQ. The CDR3 is made up of 15 amino acids. The CDR3 region has the DNA TGTGCCAGCAGCCCTTCGGCAGTTAGCTCCTACGAGCAGTACTTC. Translated, it gives CASSPSAVSSYEQYF.

The chain couples TRBV28 to TRBJ1-5, with TRBD1 as a possible D gene (5 bases). Trimming shortened V by 6 bases and J by 5 bases, and 23 bases separated the two germline ends. CDR3 size: 17 residues. Germline CDR1 MDHEN, CDR2 SYDVKM. In nucleotides, the CDR3 is TGTGCCAGCAGCGCGCCCGCCAGGGTGGTCTCCGATCAGCCCCAGCATTTT. This codes for CASSAPARVVSDQPQHF. Looking up the rest from reference TRBV28 and TRBJ1-5 gives the full variable domain: DVKVTQSSRYLVKRTGEKVFLECVQDMDHENMFWYRQDPGLGLRLIYFSYDVKMKEKGDIPEGYSVSREKKERFSLILESASTNQTSMYLCASSAPARVVSDQPQHFGDGTRLSIL.

The chain has TRBV5-1 and TRBJ1-2; D might be TRBD1 (6 bases). Germline CDR1 is SGHRS and CDR2 is YFSETQ. Trimming shortened V by 3 bases and J by 5 bases, and 17 bases separated the two germline ends. The CDR3 loop spans 15 amino acids. The DNA for the CDR3 is TGCGCCAGCAGCTCTGCTGGGGGCGGCGGGTATGGCTACACCTTC. Translation: CASSSAGGGGYGYTF. Drawing the rest from reference TRBV5-1 and TRBJ1-2, the complete variable domain is KAGVTQTPRYLIKTRGQQVTLSCSPISGHRSVSWYQQTPGQGLQFLFEYFSETQRNKGNFPGRFSGRQFSNSRSEMNVSTLELGDSALYLCASSSAGGGGYGYTFGSGTRLTVV.

The rearrangement joins TRBV5-1 to TRBJ1-4, with unresolved D. The CDR3 totals 13 residues. Germline-derived CDR1 and CDR2 are SGHRS and YFSETQ. The V and J ends lost 4 bases and 8 bases respectively, with 12 bases between them. The CDR3: CASSPRYGEKLFF. CDR3 sequence (DNA): TGCGCCAGCAGCCCGCGATACGGGGAAAAACTGTTTTTT.

This clonotype occurred a few times. The chain uses TRBV6-5 and TRBJ2-2; no clear D. The CDR3 totals 17 residues. Trimming took 0 bases from V and 7 from J, leaving 18 bases between them. The germline V gene has CDR1 MNHEY and CDR2 SVGAGI. CDR3 region: CASSYSGILEFGGELFF. Here the CDR3 DNA reads TGTGCCAGCAGTTACTCGGGCATCCTTGAATTTGGCGGGGAGCTGTTTTTT.

The J gene is TRBJ2-5, the V gene TRBV29-1; D ambiguous. Germline CDR1 is SQVTM and CDR2 is ANQGSEA. V gave up 4 bases and J gave up 0 bases, with 6 bases separating them. The CDR3 sequence is 12 residues long. The chain's CDR3 is CSVGDYQETQYF. CDR3 bases: TGCAGCGTTGGTGACTACCAAGAGACCCAGTACTTC.

At least ten counts were recorded for this clonotype. The rearrangement joins TRBV20-1 to TRBJ1-2; D remains ambiguous. The germline gives CDR1 DFQATT, CDR2 SNEGSKA (reference sequence). This CDR3 has 13 residues. The V gene lost 5 bases and the J gene lost 6 bases, with 16 bases spanning the gap. The CDR3, as DNA: TGCAGTGCTCATTCGCTCCCCCTGGATGGCTACACCTTC. Encoded protein: CSAHSLPLDGYTF.

Comments on this clonotype: The junction does not match germline at one end; this may be a read error. This chain connects TRBV12-3 or TRBV12-4 to TRBJ2-2; weak D call: TRBD2 (5 bases). The CDR3 loop spans 15 amino acids. CDR3 bases: TGTGCCAGCACCACCGTCCTTCCCCCCACCGGGGAGTTGTTTTTT. As protein: CASTTVLPPTGELFF.

The gene calls are TRBV29-1 and TRBJ2-5, with D perhaps matching TRBD2 (6 bases). Trimming removed 5 bases from V and 11 bases from J, with 21 bases in between. CDR1 is SQVTM, CDR2 ANQGSEA, per germline. The CDR3 covers 13 residues. CDR3 sequence (DNA): TGCAGCGTTCCGGGACTGGGGAACAATGAGCAGTACTTC. As protein: CSVPGLGNNEQYF.

CDR3 sequence reads: CASSQDMVLEAFF. The CDR3 DNA follows: TGCGCCAGCAGCCAAGATATGGTTCTTGAAGCTTTCTTT. V gene TRBV4-1 combines with J gene TRBJ1-1; D unclear. V was pared by 0 bases and J by 7 bases, with 9 bases between. Per the germline V gene, CDR1 is MGHRA and CDR2 is YSYEKL. The CDR3 consists of 13 residues.

In its sample, this clonotype was seen a few times. The chain has TRBV10-3 and TRBJ2-1; D is perhaps TRBD1 (5 bases). Germline-derived CDR1 and CDR2 are ENHRY and SYGVKD. The CDR3 consists of 16 residues. Trimming took 2 bases from V and 0 from J, leaving 11 bases between them. CDR3: CAISEIQGISYNEQFF. CDR3 nucleotides: TGTGCCATCAGTGAGATCCAGGGTATCTCCTACAATGAGCAGTTCTTC.

This clonotype came up a few times. V and J are TRBV20-1 and TRBJ2-2; D is uncertain. Germline V gene data show CDR1 as DFQATT and CDR2 as SNEGSKA (reference sequence). V was cut by 3 bases and J by 6 bases, with 5 bases left in between. The CDR3 spans 11 residues. CDR3 coding DNA: TGCAGTGCTAGTTCACCCGGGGAGCTGTTTTTT. Amino acids: CSASSPGELFF.

The chain uses TRBV24-1 and TRBJ2-1; 10 bases align to TRBD1. CDR1 and CDR2 from the germline V gene are KGHDR and SFDVKD. Trimming took 9 bases from V and 1 from J; bases not matched to a gene: 2. The CDR3 spans 14 residues. Here the CDR3 reads CATGGQGSYNEQFF. The CDR3 coding sequence is TGTGCCACCGGGGGACAGGGGTCCTACAATGAGCAGTTCTTC.

The chain's CDR3 is CASSLSSGPNYGYTF. The CDR3, as DNA: TGTGCCAGCAGCTTATCCTCGGGGCCTAACTATGGCTACACCTTC. The rearrangement joins TRBV5-6 to TRBJ1-2; tentatively, D is TRBD1 (5 bases). V gave up 2 bases and J gave up 0 bases, with 11 bases separating them. The CDR3 extends over 15 amino acids. Germline CDR1 reads SGHDT; CDR2 reads YYEEEE.

This clonotype was found a few times. The genes are TRBV24-1 and TRBJ2-4; D may be TRBD1 (6 bases). TRBJ2-7 matches the DNA end more closely, so the J call is doubtful. Per germline, CDR1 KGHDR and CDR2 SFDVKD. The CDR3 is made up of 12 amino acids. CDR3 amino acids: CATQGGLDEQYF. The CDR3 DNA reads as TGTGCCACTCAAGGGGGTCTCGACGAGCAGTACTTC.